The 10 T cell receptor beta chains presented below share a single source sample, sequenced in a study of T cells of healthy individuals. TCRdb reprocessed the 5' RACE reads with MiXCR, giving one entry per CDR3 protein. This repertoire shows around 100,000 distinct CDR3 sequences, approximately 15% found once; its top ten account for 6.2%. These receptors originate from a human donor in good health.

This clonotype was found many times. This chain joins TRBV2 and TRBJ2-3; D gene unclear. The germline V gene encodes CDR1 SNHLY and CDR2 FYNNEI. The CDR3 runs to 11 residues. Deletions cut 7 bases from V and 4 bases from J, with 6 bases between. The CDR3 DNA follows: TGTGCCAGCATGGTTCCAGATACGCAGTATTTT. It specifies CASMVPDTQYF.

This clonotype was seen a handful of times. The chain links TRBV20-1 to TRBJ2-5; the D gene is possibly TRBD2 (5 bases). The V end lost 7 bases, the J end lost 4 bases, and 13 bases lay between the germline ends. Germline values: CDR1 DFQATT, CDR2 SNEGSKA (reference sequence). The CDR3 sequence is 12 residues long. The CDR3 DNA is TGCAGTGGTGTTCTGGGGAGAGAGACCCAGTACTTC. It encodes CSGVLGRETQYF.

The rearrangement uses TRBV27 and TRBJ2-3; D perhaps matches TRBD2 (5 bases). Deletions cut 3 bases from V and 5 bases from J, with 9 bases between. The germline CDR1 and CDR2 sequences are MNHEY and SMNVEV (reference sequence). This CDR3 region has 13 residues. In DNA form, the CDR3 reads TGTGCCAGCAGTTTCCAACGGGGAGATACGCAGTATTTT. As protein: CASSFQRGDTQYF.

Many counts were recorded for this clonotype. The chain recombines TRBV25-1 with TRBJ2-3; D is ambiguous. There are 12 residues in the CDR3. The germline V gene has CDR1 MGHDK and CDR2 SYGVNS. Trimming stripped 5 bases from V and 1 base from J, with 4 bases between. The CDR3 reads CASSPGTDTQYF. The CDR3 nucleotides are TGTGCCAGCAGTCCGGGCACAGATACGCAGTATTTT. The variable domain in full, with the rest retrieved from reference TRBV25-1 and TRBJ2-3, is EADIYQTPRYLVIGTGKKITLECSQTMGHDKMYWYQQDPGMELHLIHYSYGVNSTEKGDLSSESTVSRIRTEHFPLTLESARPSHTSQYLCASSPGTDTQYFGPGTRLTVL.

The chain links TRBV7-9 to TRBJ2-2, with a possible D match to TRBD1 (6 bases). The germline V gene has CDR1 SEHNR and CDR2 FQNEAQ (reference sequence). This CDR3 region has 14 residues. V was shortened by 6 bases and J by 4 bases, with 12 bases between the two germline ends. CDR3 nucleotide sequence: TGTGCCAGCAGTTCCGGGACACCCACCGGGGAGCTGTTTTTT. Translated, it gives CASSSGTPTGELFF.

CDR3: CSAIEPGTRDVNEQFF. In nucleotides, the CDR3 is TGCAGTGCTATAGAGCCCGGGACCCGGGACGTTAATGAGCAGTTCTTC. The V gene is TRBV20-1, the J gene TRBJ2-1, with D perhaps being TRBD1 or TRBD2 (5 bases each). Germline V gene lookup returns CDR1 DFQATT and CDR2 SNEGSKA (reference sequence). The V end lost 4 bases, the J end lost 7 bases, and 23 bases lay between the germline ends. This CDR3 has 16 residues.

This clonotype has at least ten counts. V and J are TRBV4-1 and TRBJ2-1, with 8 bases lining up with TRBD1. The V gene's germline CDR1 is MGHRA and CDR2 YSYEKL. The CDR3 length is 17 residues. Trimming took 3 bases from V and 9 from J; bases not matched to a gene: 16. CDR3 loop: CASSQDFLDRVRGEQFF. CDR3 nucleotide sequence: TGCGCCAGCAGCCAGGACTTCCTGGACAGGGTACGGGGTGAGCAGTTCTTC.

This clonotype was seen many times. The V and J genes are TRBV27 and TRBJ2-1; TRBD1 is a possible D gene (6 bases). Deletions cut 2 bases from V and 12 bases from J, with 20 bases between. Germline-derived CDR1 and CDR2 are MNHEY and SMNVEV (reference sequence). CDR3 length: 15 residues. The CDR3 coding sequence is TGTGCCAGCAGTTTAATAGGGGGACATCTGAACGGGCAGTTCTTC. Translating gives CASSLIGGHLNGQFF.

This chain joins TRBV11-3 and TRBJ2-3, with 7 bases fitting TRBD2. V shed 3 bases and J 1 base; nucleotides not matched to a gene: 7. This CDR3 contains 16 residues. Germline CDR1 SGHNT, CDR2 YENEEA. CDR3 DNA: TGTGCCAGCAGCTTGGGCCTAGCGGACGGCACAGATACGCAGTATTTT. Its protein product is CASSLGLADGTDTQYF.

V usage is TRBV6-4 and J usage is TRBJ1-1; D is unresolved. This CDR3 spans 13 amino acids. Deletions cut 4 bases from V and 3 bases from J, with 9 bases between. CDR1 is MRHNA, CDR2 SNTAGT, per germline. The CDR3: CASSAKLYTEAFF. The DNA of the CDR3 is TGTGCCAGCAGTGCAAAGCTGTACACTGAAGCTTTCTTT.